This entry is about one TCR beta chain. Its antigen is still unknown. CDR1 and CDR2 from the germline V gene are SQVTM and ANQGSEA. This CDR3 spans 12 amino acids. V gave up 6 bases and J gave up 5 bases; unmatched junction bases: 4. The data are from a study of OX40 agonist ivuxolimab in advanced cancers. Overall study: Under the entry rules, prior anti-PD-1, anti-PD-L1 or anti-CTLA-4 therapy was allowed, and roughly 41% had some.

Whole-study results and caveats: Within 6 weeks, CD4+ and CD8+ blood T cells expanded clonally at 0.1 to 3.0 mg/kg.

Autoimmune disease history or systemic immunosuppression was exclusionary. The method was immunoSEQ multiplex PCR; TCRdb's version includes in-frame clones alone and lacks a portion of them. The data show approximately 19,000 clones, 85% to 90% seen once. The chain uses TRBV29-1 and TRBJ1-1; 9 bases align to TRBD1. This receptor was taken from an adult with an advanced solid tumor such as melanoma, head and neck, liver or kidney cancer. The specimen comprised CD4+ or CD8+ T cells sorted from blood, sampled in a trial of the OX40 agonist ivuxolimab. CDR3 sequence reads: CSVTGGVTEAFF. CDR3 nucleotide sequence: TGCAGCGTGACAGGGGGGGTTACTGAAGCTTTCTTT.